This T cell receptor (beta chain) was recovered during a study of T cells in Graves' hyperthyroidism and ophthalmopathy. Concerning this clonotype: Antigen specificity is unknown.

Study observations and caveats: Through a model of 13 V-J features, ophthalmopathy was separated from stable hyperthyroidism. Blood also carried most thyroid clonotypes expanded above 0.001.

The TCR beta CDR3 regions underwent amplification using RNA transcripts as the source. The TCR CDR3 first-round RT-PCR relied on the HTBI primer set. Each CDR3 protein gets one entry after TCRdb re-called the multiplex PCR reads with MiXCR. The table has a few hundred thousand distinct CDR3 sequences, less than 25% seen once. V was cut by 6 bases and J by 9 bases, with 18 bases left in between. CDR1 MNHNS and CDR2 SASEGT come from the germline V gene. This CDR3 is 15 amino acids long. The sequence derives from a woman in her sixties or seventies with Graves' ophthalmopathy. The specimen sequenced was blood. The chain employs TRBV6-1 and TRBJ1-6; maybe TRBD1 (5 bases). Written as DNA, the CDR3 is TGTGCCAGCAGGGGGAAGGGCTTCGGGGGTTCACCCCTCCACTTT. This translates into CASRGKGFGGSPLHF.